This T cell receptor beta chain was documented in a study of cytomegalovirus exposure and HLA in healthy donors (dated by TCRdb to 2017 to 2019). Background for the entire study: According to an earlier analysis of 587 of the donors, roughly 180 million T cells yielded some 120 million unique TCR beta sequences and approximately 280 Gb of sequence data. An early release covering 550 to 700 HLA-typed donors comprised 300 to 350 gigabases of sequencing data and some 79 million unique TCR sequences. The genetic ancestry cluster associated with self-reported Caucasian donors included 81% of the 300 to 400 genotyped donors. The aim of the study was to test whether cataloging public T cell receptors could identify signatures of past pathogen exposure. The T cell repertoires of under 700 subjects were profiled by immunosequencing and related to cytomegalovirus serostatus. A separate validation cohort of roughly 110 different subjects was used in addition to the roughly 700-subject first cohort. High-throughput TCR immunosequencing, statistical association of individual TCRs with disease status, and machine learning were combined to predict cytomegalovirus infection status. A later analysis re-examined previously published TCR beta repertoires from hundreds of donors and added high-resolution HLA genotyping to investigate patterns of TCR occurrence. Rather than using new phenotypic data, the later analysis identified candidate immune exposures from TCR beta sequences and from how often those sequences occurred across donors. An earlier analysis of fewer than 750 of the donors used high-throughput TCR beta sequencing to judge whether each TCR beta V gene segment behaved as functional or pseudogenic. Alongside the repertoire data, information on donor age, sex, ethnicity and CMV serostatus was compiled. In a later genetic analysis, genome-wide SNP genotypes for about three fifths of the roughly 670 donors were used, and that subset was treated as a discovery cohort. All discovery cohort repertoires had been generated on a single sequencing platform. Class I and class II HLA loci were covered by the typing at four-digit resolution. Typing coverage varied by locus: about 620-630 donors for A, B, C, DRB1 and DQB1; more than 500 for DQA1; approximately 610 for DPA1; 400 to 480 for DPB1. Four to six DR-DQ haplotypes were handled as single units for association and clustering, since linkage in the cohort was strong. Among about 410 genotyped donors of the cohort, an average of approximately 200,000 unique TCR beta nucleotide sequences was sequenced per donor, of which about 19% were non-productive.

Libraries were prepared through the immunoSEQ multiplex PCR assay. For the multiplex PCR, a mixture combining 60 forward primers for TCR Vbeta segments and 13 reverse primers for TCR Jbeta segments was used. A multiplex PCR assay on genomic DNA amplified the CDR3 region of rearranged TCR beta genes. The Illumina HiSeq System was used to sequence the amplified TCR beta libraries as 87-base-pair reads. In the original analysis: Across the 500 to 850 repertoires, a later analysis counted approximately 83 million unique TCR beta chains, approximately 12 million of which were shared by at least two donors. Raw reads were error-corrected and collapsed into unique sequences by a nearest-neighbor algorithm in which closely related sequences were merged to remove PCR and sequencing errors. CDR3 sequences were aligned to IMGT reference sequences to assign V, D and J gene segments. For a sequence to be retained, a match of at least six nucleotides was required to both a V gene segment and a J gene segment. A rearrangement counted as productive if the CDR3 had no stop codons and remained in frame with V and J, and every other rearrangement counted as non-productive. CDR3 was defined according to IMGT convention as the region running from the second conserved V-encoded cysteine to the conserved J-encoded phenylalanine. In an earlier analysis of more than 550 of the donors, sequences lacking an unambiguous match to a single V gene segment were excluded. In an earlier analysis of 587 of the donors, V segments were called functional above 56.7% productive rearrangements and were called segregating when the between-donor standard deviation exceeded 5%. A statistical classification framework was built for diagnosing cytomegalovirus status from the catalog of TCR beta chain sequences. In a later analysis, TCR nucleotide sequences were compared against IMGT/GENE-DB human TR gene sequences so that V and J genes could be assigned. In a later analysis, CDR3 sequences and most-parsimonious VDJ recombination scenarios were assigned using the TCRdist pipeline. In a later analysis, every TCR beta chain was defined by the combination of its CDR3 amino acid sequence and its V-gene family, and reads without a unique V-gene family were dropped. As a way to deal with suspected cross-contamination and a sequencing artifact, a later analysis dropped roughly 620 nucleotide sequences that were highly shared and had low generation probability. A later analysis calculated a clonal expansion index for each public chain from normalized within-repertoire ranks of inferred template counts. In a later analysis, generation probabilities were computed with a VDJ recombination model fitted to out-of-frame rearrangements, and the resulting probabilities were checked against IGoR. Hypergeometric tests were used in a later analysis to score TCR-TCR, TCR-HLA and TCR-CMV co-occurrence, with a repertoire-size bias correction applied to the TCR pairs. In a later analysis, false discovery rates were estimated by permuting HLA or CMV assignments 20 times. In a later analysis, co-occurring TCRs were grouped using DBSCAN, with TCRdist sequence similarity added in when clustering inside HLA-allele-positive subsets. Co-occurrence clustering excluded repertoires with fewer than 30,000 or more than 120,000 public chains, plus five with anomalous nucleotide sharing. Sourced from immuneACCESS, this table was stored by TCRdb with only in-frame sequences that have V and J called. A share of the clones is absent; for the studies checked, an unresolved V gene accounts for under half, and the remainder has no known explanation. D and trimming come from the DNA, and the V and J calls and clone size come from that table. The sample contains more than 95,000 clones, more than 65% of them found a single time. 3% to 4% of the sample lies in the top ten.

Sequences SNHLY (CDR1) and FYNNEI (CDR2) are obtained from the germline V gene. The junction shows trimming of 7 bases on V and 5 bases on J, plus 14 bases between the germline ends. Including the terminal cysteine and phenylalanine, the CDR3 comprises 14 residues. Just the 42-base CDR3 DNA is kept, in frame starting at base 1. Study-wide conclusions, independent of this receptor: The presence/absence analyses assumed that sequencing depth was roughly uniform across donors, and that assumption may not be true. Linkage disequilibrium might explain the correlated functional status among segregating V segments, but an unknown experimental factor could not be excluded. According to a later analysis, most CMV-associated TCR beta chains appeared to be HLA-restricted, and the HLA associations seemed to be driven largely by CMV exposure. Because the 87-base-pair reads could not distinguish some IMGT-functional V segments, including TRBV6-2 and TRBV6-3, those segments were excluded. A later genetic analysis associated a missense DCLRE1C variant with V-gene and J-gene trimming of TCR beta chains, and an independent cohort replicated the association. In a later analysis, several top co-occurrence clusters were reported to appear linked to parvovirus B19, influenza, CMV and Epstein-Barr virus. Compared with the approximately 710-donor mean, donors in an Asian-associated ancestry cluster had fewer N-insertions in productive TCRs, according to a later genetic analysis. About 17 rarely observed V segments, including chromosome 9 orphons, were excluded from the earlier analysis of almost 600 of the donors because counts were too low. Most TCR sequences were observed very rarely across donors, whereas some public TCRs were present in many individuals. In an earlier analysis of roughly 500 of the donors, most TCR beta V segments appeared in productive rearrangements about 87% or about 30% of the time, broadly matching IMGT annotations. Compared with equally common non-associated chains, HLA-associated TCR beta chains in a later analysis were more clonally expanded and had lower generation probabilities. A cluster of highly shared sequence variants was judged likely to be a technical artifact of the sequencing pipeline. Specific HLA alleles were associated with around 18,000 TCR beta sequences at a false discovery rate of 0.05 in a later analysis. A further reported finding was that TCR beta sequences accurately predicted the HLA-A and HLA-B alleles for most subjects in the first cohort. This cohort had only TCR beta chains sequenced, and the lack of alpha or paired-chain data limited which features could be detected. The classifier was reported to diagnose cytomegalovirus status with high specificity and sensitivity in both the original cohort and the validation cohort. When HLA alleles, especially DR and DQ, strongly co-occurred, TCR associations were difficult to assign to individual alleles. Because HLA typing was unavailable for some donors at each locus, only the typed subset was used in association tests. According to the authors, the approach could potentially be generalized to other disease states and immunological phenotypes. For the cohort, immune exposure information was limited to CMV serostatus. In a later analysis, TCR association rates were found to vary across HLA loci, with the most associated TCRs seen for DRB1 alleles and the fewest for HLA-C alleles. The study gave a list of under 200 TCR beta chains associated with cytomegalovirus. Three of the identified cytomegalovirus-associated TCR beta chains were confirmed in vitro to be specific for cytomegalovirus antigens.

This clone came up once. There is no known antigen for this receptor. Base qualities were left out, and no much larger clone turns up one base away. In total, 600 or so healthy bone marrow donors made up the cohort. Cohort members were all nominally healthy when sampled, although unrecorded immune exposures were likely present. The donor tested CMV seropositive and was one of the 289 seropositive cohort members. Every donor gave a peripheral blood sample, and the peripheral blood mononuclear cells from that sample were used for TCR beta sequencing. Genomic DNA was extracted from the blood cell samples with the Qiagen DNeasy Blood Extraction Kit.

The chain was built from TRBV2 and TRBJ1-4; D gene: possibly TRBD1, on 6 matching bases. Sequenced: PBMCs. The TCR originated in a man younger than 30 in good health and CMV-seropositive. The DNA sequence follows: TGTGCCAGCACACCGGGACACCGAAATGAAAAACTGTTTTTT. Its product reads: CASTPGHRNEKLFF.